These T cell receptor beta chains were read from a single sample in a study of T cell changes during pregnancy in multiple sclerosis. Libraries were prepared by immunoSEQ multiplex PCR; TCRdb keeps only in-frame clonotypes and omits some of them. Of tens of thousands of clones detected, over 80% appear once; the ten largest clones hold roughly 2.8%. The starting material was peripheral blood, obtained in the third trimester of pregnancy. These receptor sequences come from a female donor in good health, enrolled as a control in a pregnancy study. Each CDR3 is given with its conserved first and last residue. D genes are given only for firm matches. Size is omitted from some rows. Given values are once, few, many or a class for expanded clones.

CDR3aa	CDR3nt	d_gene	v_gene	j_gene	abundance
CASSLTRDGNEQYF	TGTGCCAGCAGCTTAACCAGGGATGGAAACGAGCAGTACTTC	NA	TRBV7-9	TRBJ2-7	NA
CASSGGGQGAYEQYF	TGTGCCAGCAGCGGCGGGGGACAGGGGGCGTATGAGCAGTACTTC	TRBD1	TRBV7-9	TRBJ2-7	NA
CASSLPPQGTTYSGNTIYF	TGTGCCAGCAGTTTACCCCCTCAGGGGACCACTTACTCTGGAAACACCATATATTTT	NA	TRBV27	TRBJ1-3	NA
CASSKKAVTLPKNEQYF	TGTGCCAGCAGCAAGAAGGCGGTGACCCTCCCAAAAAACGAGCAGTACTTC	NA	TRBV7-3	TRBJ2-7	NA
CSVEASQETQYF	TGCAGCGTTGAGGCCTCCCAAGAGACCCAGTACTTC	NA	TRBV29-1	TRBJ2-5	NA
CASSLPGDRGRDGYTF	TGTGCCAGCAGCTTGCCGGGGGACAGGGGGCGAGATGGCTACACCTTC	TRBD1	TRBV5-4	TRBJ1-2	NA
CASSLTSGAYNEQFF	TGTGCCAGCAGTTTGACTAGCGGAGCTTACAATGAGCAGTTCTTC	TRBD2	TRBV2	TRBJ2-1	NA
CAWSRGLYGYTF	TGTGCCTGGAGTCGGGGACTGTATGGCTACACCTTC	NA	TRBV30	TRBJ1-2	NA
CASSSGGPINEKLFF	TGTGCCAGCAGCTCTGGAGGTCCGATTAATGAAAAACTGTTTTTT	NA	TRBV5-4	TRBJ1-4	NA
CASSYGRGTDTQYF	TGTGCCAGCAGTTACGGCAGGGGTACAGATACGCAGTATTTT	NA	TRBV27	TRBJ2-3	once
CASGFDSGNTIYF	TGTGCTAGTGGTTTTGACAGCGGAAACACCATATATTTT	NA	TRBV12-5	TRBJ1-3	once
CASSIAGGSYNEQFF	TGTGCCAGCAGTATCGCGGGGGGCTCCTACAATGAGCAGTTCTTC	TRBD2	TRBV25-1	TRBJ2-1	NA
CASSLGGTRNTEAFF	TGTGCCAGCAGTTTAGGGGGGACTAGGAACACTGAAGCTTTCTTT	NA	TRBV28	TRBJ1-1	once
CASSELAGYQPQHF	TGTGCCAGCAGTGAATTGGCAGGTTATCAGCCCCAGCATTTT	NA	TRBV2	TRBJ1-5	once
CASREPGQPWGYTF	TGTGCCAGCAGGGAACCGGGACAACCGTGGGGCTACACCTTC	NA	TRBV2	TRBJ1-2	NA
CAWSTSGYGYGYTF	TGTGCCTGGAGTACATCAGGGTACGGTTATGGCTACACCTTC	NA	TRBV30	TRBJ1-2	NA
CASSYVGVRDTEAFF	TGTGCCAGCAGTTACGTTGGGGTGAGGGACACTGAAGCTTTCTTT	NA	TRBV6-5	TRBJ1-1	once
CASSRDRGMNTEAFF	TGTGCCAGCTCACGGGACAGGGGAATGAACACTGAAGCTTTCTTT	TRBD1	TRBV18	TRBJ1-1	NA
CAISDPQTSGSSYEQYF	TGTGCCATCAGTGACCCCCAGACTAGCGGGAGCTCCTACGAGCAGTACTTC	TRBD2	TRBV10-3	TRBJ2-7	NA
CASSTGTGMNIQYF	TGTGCCAGCAGTACCGGGACAGGGATGAACATTCAGTACTTC	TRBD1	TRBV28	TRBJ2-4	NA
CASSQDWTGYNEQFF	TGCGCCAGCAGCCAAGATTGGACAGGATACAATGAGCAGTTCTTC	TRBD1	TRBV4-1	TRBJ2-1	once
CASNASGRDGQYF	TGTGCCAGCAATGCTAGCGGGAGAGACGGGCAGTACTTC	TRBD2	TRBV6-6	TRBJ2-7	NA
CASRVTSTNEKLFF	TGTGCCAGCAGGGTGACATCAACTAATGAAAAACTGTTTTTT	NA	TRBV2	TRBJ1-4	NA
CASSQEVGLALRTGELFF	TGTGCCAGCAGCCAAGAGGTTGGGCTAGCTTTGCGCACCGGGGAGCTGTTTTTT	NA	TRBV4-2	TRBJ2-2	NA
CASSQRGGGANNSPLHF	TGTGCCAGCAGTCAACGGGGCGGGGGGGCAAATAATTCACCCCTCCACTTT	NA	TRBV2	TRBJ1-6	NA
CASSFFHRAQYNSPLHF	TGTGCCAGCAGTTTCTTCCACAGGGCCCAATATAATTCACCCCTCCACTTT	NA	TRBV27	TRBJ1-6	NA
CASSQTRNEQFF	TGTGCCAGCAGCCAAACAAGAAATGAGCAGTTCTTC	NA	TRBV7-9	TRBJ2-1	NA
CASSLGEDTEAFF	TGTGCCAGCAGCTTAGGGGAGGACACTGAAGCTTTCTTT	NA	TRBV13	TRBJ1-1	NA
CASRWDWGNTEAFF	TGCGCCAGCAGGTGGGACTGGGGGAACACTGAAGCTTTCTTT	NA	TRBV5-1	TRBJ1-1	NA
CASSNDGAPYSTDTQYF	TGTGCCAGCAGTAACGACGGAGCCCCTTATAGCACAGATACGCAGTATTTT	NA	TRBV28	TRBJ2-3	NA
CSVVKTSTWFGEQYF	TGCAGCGTTGTAAAGACTTCCACCTGGTTCGGTGAGCAGTACTTC	NA	TRBV29-1	TRBJ2-7	NA
CASSTPTGLSGELFF	TGTGCCAGCAGTACACCGACGGGTTTGAGCGGGGAGCTGTTTTTT	NA	TRBV6-5	TRBJ2-2	NA
CASSFSRAGYTF	TGTGCCAGCAGTTTTTCCAGGGCTGGCTACACCTTC	NA	TRBV28	TRBJ1-2	NA
CASSIQGSNSPLHF	TGTGCCAGTAGTATACAGGGTTCTAATTCACCCCTCCACTTT	NA	TRBV19	TRBJ1-6	once
CASSVATGGGSYNEQFF	TGTGCCAGCAGCGTAGCTACCGGGGGAGGCTCCTACAATGAGCAGTTCTTC	NA	TRBV9	TRBJ2-1	NA
CASSLAGGQEKLFF	TGCGCCAGCAGCTTGGCAGGGGGCCAGGAAAAACTGTTTTTT	TRBD1	TRBV5-1	TRBJ1-4	NA
CASSLDKYGYTF	TGCGCCAGCAGCTTGGACAAGTATGGCTACACCTTC	NA	TRBV5-1	TRBJ1-2	NA
CASSLAPPRQLNTGELFF	TGTGCCAGCAGCTTAGCGCCACCGCGACAGCTGAACACCGGGGAGCTGTTTTTT	NA	TRBV7-2	TRBJ2-2	NA
CALQGSANTEAFF	TGTGCACTACAGGGGTCGGCGAACACTGAAGCTTTCTTT	TRBD1	TRBV28	TRBJ1-1	NA
CAIFDSYGYTF	TGTGCCATTTTCGACAGCTATGGCTACACCTTC	NA	TRBV19	TRBJ1-2	NA
CASSLIWGGRYEQYF	TGTGCCAGCAGCTTAATTTGGGGGGGGAGGTACGAGCAGTACTTC	TRBD2	TRBV7-2	TRBJ2-7	NA
CASSMTGAAPLHF	TGTGCCAGTAGTATGACAGGGGCGGCACCCCTCCACTTT	TRBD1	TRBV19	TRBJ1-6	few
CASSGTRKNIQYF	TGTGCCAGCAGCGGGACTAGGAAAAACATTCAGTACTTC	TRBD2	TRBV7-9	TRBJ2-4	NA
CATSRDQGGGETQYF	TGTGCCACCAGCAGAGATCAAGGGGGCGGTGAGACCCAGTACTTC	TRBD1	TRBV15	TRBJ2-5	NA
CASSLALETGELFF	TGTGCCAGCAGCTTAGCCCTAGAAACCGGGGAGCTGTTTTTT	NA	TRBV7-9	TRBJ2-2	NA
CASSLGLAGALLYNEQFF	TGTGCCAGCAGCTTGGGCCTAGCGGGGGCCCTACTGTACAATGAGCAGTTCTTC	TRBD2	TRBV5-4	TRBJ2-1	NA
CASSLRDSPLHF	TGCGCCAGCAGCCTCAGGGATTCACCCCTCCACTTT	NA	TRBV4-1	TRBJ1-6	few
CASSLVSESPLHF	TGTGCCAGCAGCTTAGTTAGCGAATCACCCCTCCACTTT	NA	TRBV11-2	TRBJ1-6	few
CASSFWTGGLSEAFF	TGTGCCAGCAGTTTTTGGACAGGGGGCCTCTCTGAAGCTTTCTTT	TRBD1	TRBV28	TRBJ1-1	once
CASSQVVVAGGYTDTQYF	TGTGCCAGCAGCCAAGTGGTGGTAGCGGGGGGGTACACAGATACGCAGTATTTT	TRBD2	TRBV4-2	TRBJ2-3	NA
CAWRKPGGKAGELFF	TGTGCCTGGAGGAAGCCCGGAGGGAAGGCCGGGGAGCTGTTTTTT	NA	TRBV30	TRBJ2-2	NA
CASSRGFGSYEQYF	TGTGCCAGCAGCCGAGGGTTTGGCTCCTACGAGCAGTACTTC	NA	TRBV28	TRBJ2-7	NA
CASSSGGLGQYF	TGTGCCAGCAGCTCAGGGGGGTTAGGGCAGTACTTC	NA	TRBV7-9	TRBJ2-7	NA